The 5 T cell receptor beta chains presented below share a single source sample, sequenced in a study of OX40 agonist ivuxolimab in advanced cancers. Data came from immunoSEQ multiplex PCR; TCRdb stores just in-frame clones and leaves some out. The sample contains 75,000 to 100,000 clones, roughly nine tenths of which appear only once. The source was CD4+ or CD8+ T cells sorted from blood, collected in a trial of the OX40 agonist ivuxolimab. Every receptor here comes from an adult with an advanced solid tumor such as melanoma, head and neck, liver or kidney cancer.

The CDR3 reads CASSRTGGRPTDTQYF. The CDR3 bases are TGTGCCAGCAGCCGGACTGGGGGCCGCCCCACAGATACGCAGTATTTT. The chain has TRBV6-6 and TRBJ2-3, with D possibly matching TRBD1 (6 bases). The germline V gene has CDR1 MNHNY and CDR2 SVGAGI (reference sequence). Trimming pared 6 bases from V and 2 bases from J, leaving 18 bases between. The CDR3 has 16 amino acids.

The chain recombines TRBV28 with TRBJ2-1, with D perhaps matching TRBD2 (5 bases). The CDR3 is 14 amino acids. Trimming cost V 3 bases and J 3 bases, with 9 bases left between them. The germline V gene has CDR1 MDHEN and CDR2 SYDVKM. The CDR3 nucleotides are TGTGCCAGCAGTTTTGCTAGCATCTACAATGAGCAGTTCTTC. As protein: CASSFASIYNEQFF.

V and J are TRBV19 and TRBJ2-5, with D perhaps being TRBD1 or TRBD2 (7 bases each). The V end was cut by 2 bases, the J end by 6 bases, with 19 bases between. The V gene's germline CDR1 is LNHDA and CDR2 SQIVND (reference sequence). This CDR3 is 16 amino acids long. The CDR3 DNA sequence: TGTGCCAGTAGTATACCCCTCGCCCAGGGGGGGAAGACCCAGTACTTC. It is translated as CASSIPLAQGGKTQYF. Looking up the rest from reference TRBV19 and TRBJ2-5 gives the full variable domain: DGGITQSPKYLFRKEGQNVTLSCEQNLNHDAMYWYRQDPGQGLRLIYYSQIVNDFQKGDIAEGYSVSREKKESFPLTVTSAQKNPTAFYLCASSIPLAQGGKTQYFGPGTRLLVL.

This chain connects TRBV7-9 to TRBJ2-1, with D maybe TRBD1 (6 bases). V was trimmed by 1 base and J by 5 bases, leaving 12 bases between them. The CDR3 is made up of 15 amino acids. Germline-derived CDR1 and CDR2 are SEHNR and FQNEAQ (reference sequence). The CDR3 region is CASSLGGQGNNEQFF. The CDR3 region has the DNA TGTGCCAGCAGCTTAGGGGGCCAGGGGAACAATGAGCAGTTCTTC.

The J gene is TRBJ1-1, the V gene TRBV18, with D uncertain. This CDR3 comprises 14 residues. Germline loops: CDR1 KGHSH, CDR2 LQKENI. With 6 bases removed from V and 3 bases from J, the gap between germline ends came to 14 bases. DNA of the CDR3: TGTGCCAGCTCCACAGTGGACGGGGACACTGAAGCTTTCTTT. Translating gives CASSTVDGDTEAFF.